This T cell receptor beta chain appears in the sequencing data of a study of T-cell memory formation after mild COVID-19. The wider study: The two donors had largely donor-specific TCR clusters. Study results and caveats: Whether second-wave clones peaking at day 37 were SARS-CoV-2 specific went unconfirmed. Pre-infection memory held some responding clones, suggesting pre-existing cross-reactive T cells responded. CD4/CD8 balance held among clones contracting day 15 to 85, and later expanders leaned CD4+.

This clonotype was picked up a small number of times. Its cognate antigen is unknown. In germline, CDR1 is SGHDT, CDR2 YYEEEE. V lost 3 bases and J lost 1, with 8 bases in between. The length of the CDR3 is 13 residues. TCRdb ran MiXCR on the 5' RACE reads and lists one entry per CDR3 protein. Seen here are roughly 550,000 distinct CDR3 sequences, about a fifth observed once, and the top ten hold around 12%. Sequencing was done on a sample of PBMCs or a T cell subset sorted from them (not recorded which). This receptor was identified in an adult woman who had mild COVID-19 (a few samples of this study predate the infection). Cell type and time point are not known. The chain has TRBV5-6 and TRBJ2-7, with D possibly called TRBD1 or TRBD2 (5 bases each). CDR3 DNA: TGTGCCAGCAGCTGGGGGATTTCCTACGAGCAGTACTTC. Encoded protein: CASSWGISYEQYF.